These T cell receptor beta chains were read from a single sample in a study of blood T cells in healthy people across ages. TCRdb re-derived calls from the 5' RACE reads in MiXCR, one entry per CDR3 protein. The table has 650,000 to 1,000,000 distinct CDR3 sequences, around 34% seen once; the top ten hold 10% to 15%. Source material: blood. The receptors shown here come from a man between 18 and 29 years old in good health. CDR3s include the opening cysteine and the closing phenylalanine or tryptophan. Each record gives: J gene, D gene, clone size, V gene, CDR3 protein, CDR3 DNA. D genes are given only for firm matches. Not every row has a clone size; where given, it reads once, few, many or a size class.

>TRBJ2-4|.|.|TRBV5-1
CASSRPNEGYKNSQYF
TGCGCCAGCAGTCGCCCCAATGAGGGTTACAAAAACAGTCAGTACTTC
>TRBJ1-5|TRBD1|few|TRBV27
CATKGTGALQPQHF
TGTGCCACGAAAGGGACAGGGGCGTTACAGCCCCAGCATTTT
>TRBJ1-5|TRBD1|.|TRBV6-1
CASRDRGGNQPQHF
TGTGCCAGCAGGGACAGGGGAGGCAATCAGCCCCAGCATTTT
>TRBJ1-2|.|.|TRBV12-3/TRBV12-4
CASSLDTMRDYGYTF
TGTGCCAGCAGTTTAGACACGATGCGGGACTATGGCTACACCTTC
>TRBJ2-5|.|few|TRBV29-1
CSVGAGEETQYF
TGCAGCGTTGGAGCAGGGGAAGAGACCCAGTACTTC
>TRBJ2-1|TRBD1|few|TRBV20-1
CSAGGTGTLQFF
TGCAGTGCCGGAGGGACAGGGACCCTTCAGTTCTTC
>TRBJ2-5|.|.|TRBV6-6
CASSPPGADETQYF
TGTGCCAGCAGTCCCCCCGGGGCAGACGAGACCCAGTACTTC
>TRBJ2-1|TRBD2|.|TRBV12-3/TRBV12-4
CASTPLAKDEQFF
TGTGCCAGCACCCCACTAGCGAAGGATGAGCAGTTCTTC
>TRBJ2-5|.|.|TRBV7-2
CASSLDRQMQYF
TGTGCCAGCAGCTTAGATCGGCAGATGCAGTACTTC
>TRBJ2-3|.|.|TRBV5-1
CASSVWTTDTQYF
TGCGCCAGCAGCGTGTGGACCACAGATACGCAGTATTTT
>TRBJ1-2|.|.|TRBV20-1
CSASQANYGYTF
TGCAGTGCTAGCCAGGCTAACTATGGCTACACCTTC
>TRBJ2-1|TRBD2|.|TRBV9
CASSVETGGLHEQFF
TGTGCCAGCAGCGTAGAAACGGGAGGGCTCCATGAGCAGTTCTTC
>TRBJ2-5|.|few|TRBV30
CAWRGQGPQETQYF
TGTGCCTGGAGAGGCCAGGGTCCCCAAGAGACCCAGTACTTC
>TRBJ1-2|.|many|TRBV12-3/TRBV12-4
CASSPGGRTNYGYTF
TGTGCCAGCAGCCCGGGTGGACGGACTAACTATGGCTACACCTTC
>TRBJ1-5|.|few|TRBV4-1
CASSQEGESQPQHF
TGCGCCAGCAGCCAAGAGGGGGAGAGTCAGCCCCAGCATTTT
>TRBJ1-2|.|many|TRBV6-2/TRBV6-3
CASSDRIYGYTF
TGTGCCAGCAGTGACAGGATCTATGGCTACACCTTC
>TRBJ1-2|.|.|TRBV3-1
CASSLGAFGYTF
TGTGCCAGCAGCCTGGGGGCTTTTGGCTACACCTTC
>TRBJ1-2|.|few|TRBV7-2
CASSLRTTSYGYTF
TGTGCCAGCAGCTTAAGGACAACCAGTTATGGCTACACCTTC
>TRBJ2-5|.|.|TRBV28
CATRGNSREQYF
TGTGCCACCCGAGGGAATTCTCGGGAGCAGTACTTC
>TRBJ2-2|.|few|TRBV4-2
CASSQLTAPNTGELFF
TGTGCCAGCAGCCAGCTGACAGCCCCGAACACCGGGGAGCTGTTTTTT
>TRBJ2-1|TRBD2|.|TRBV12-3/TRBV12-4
CASSLSGGGQDEQFF
TGTGCCAGCAGTTTAAGCGGCGGGGGTCAGGATGAGCAGTTCTTC
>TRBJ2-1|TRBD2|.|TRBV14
CASSPRLAGVFYNEQFF
TGTGCCAGCAGCCCCCGACTAGCGGGGGTCTTTTACAATGAGCAGTTCTTC